The 31 T cell receptor beta chains below were found in one sample sequenced in a study of blood T cell repertoires in COVID-19. Measured with immunoSEQ multiplex PCR; TCRdb has only the in-frame clones, and not every one. The sample includes roughly 190,000 clones, roughly 80% of them seen just once. Sequencing input: peripheral blood. These receptors came from a human donor with acute or convalescent COVID-19. The donor label of this sample is uncertain.

V and J are TRBV5-4 and TRBJ1-4; the D gene is possibly TRBD1 (5 bases). The germline V and J ends were trimmed by 4 bases and 4 bases, with 17 bases remaining between them. Per germline, CDR1 SGHNT and CDR2 YYREEE (reference sequence). This CDR3 region has 16 residues. CDR3: CASSTEGGGFNEKLFF. For the CDR3, the DNA is TGTGCCAGCAGCACCGAGGGCGGGGGATTTAATGAAAAACTGTTTTTT.

The rearrangement links TRBV11-3 to TRBJ2-2; D not certain. Germline lookup yields CDR1 SGHNT and CDR2 YENEEA. V lost 0 bases to trimming and J lost 0 bases, with 14 bases between them. CDR3 length equals 18 residues. CDR3 in DNA: TGTGCCAGCAGCTTAGATCCCCCCAAAGCTGCGAACACCGGGGAGCTGTTTTTT. Amino acids: CASSLDPPKAANTGELFF.

The rearrangement joins TRBV6-5 to TRBJ2-2; D is possibly TRBD1 (5 bases). The germline V gene has CDR1 MNHEY and CDR2 SVGAGI. Trimming stripped 2 bases from V and 2 bases from J, with 6 bases between. This CDR3 contains 14 residues. The CDR3 DNA is TGTGCCAGCAGTTACGACAGAAACACCGGGGAGCTGTTTTTT. Translation gives CASSYDRNTGELFF.

The CDR3 loop is CASSLDRREDTQYF. In DNA form, the CDR3 reads TGTGCCAGCAGCTTAGATCGGCGGGAAGATACGCAGTATTTT. The rearrangement links TRBV11-3 to TRBJ2-3; tentatively, D is TRBD2 (6 bases). The CDR3 length is 14 residues. Germline V CDR1 and CDR2: SGHNT, YENEEA. The V end was cut by 0 bases, the J end by 5 bases, with 9 bases between.

This clone showed up just a few times. The chain uses TRBV2 and TRBJ2-4; perhaps TRBD2 as D (5 bases). The CDR3 is made up of 16 amino acids. The V gene lost 3 bases and the J gene lost 1 base, with 13 bases spanning the gap. Germline assignment: CDR1 SNHLY and CDR2 FYNNEI. CDR3 bases: TGTGCCAGCAGTGAGGCGGACCCGGGGGCCAAAAACATTCAGTACTTC. Protein: CASSEADPGAKNIQYF.

This rearrangement joins TRBV27 to TRBJ2-7, with 7 bases that match TRBD1. V lost 0 bases, J lost 4 bases, and 15 bases stayed unmatched. CDR1 and CDR2 from the germline V gene are MNHEY and SMNVEV (reference sequence). CDR3 length equals 18 residues. CDR3 region: CASSLSSRKGGWGYEQYF. The CDR3 DNA reads TGTGCCAGCAGTTTATCGTCGAGGAAAGGGGGCTGGGGATACGAGCAGTACTTC.

The V and J genes are TRBV5-4 and TRBJ2-2; 9 bases are shared with TRBD2. V shed 3 bases and J 1 base; nucleotides not matched to a gene: 4. This CDR3 contains 16 residues. Germline V CDR1 and CDR2: SGHNT, YYREEE (reference sequence). The CDR3 bases are TGTGCCAGCAGCTCCGGACTAGCGAAGAACACCGGGGAGCTGTTTTTT. It translates to CASSSGLAKNTGELFF. The full variable domain, rest sourced from reference TRBV5-4 and TRBJ2-2, is ETGVTQSPTHLIKTRGQQVTLRCSSQSGHNTVSWYQQALGQGPQFIFQYYREEENGRGNFPPRFSGLQFPNYSSELNVNALELDDSALYLCASSSGLAKNTGELFFGEGSRLTVL.

This chain connects TRBV5-1 to TRBJ2-5; D unclear. The CDR3 runs to 15 residues. Germline V gene sequence: CDR1 SGHRS, CDR2 YFSETQ. Trimming left V 0 bases short and J 5 bases short, with 14 bases between. CDR3 loop: CASSLGAASVETQYF. CDR3 nucleotides: TGCGCCAGCAGCTTGGGGGCCGCTTCTGTGGAGACCCAGTACTTC.

This clone was counted only a few times. This chain connects TRBV11-2 to TRBJ1-1; TRBD1 might be the D (5 bases). The V end lost 5 bases, the J end lost 4 bases, and 17 bases lay between the germline ends. This CDR3 has 15 amino acids. Germline CDR1 SGHAT, CDR2 FQNNGV. CDR3 DNA sequence: TGTGCCAGCAGCCCGGGACTGATGAAGGGCACTGAAGCTTTCTTT. It yields the protein CASSPGLMKGTEAFF.

The chain recombines TRBV11-3 with TRBJ1-4; D is unresolved. V lost 5 bases and J lost 2, with 6 bases in between. Germline V CDR1 and CDR2: SGHNT, YENEEA. The CDR3 is 13 residues long. The CDR3 loop reads CASSPRTNEKLFF. The CDR3, as DNA: TGTGCCAGCAGCCCTAGGACTAATGAAAAACTGTTTTTT.

To note about this clone: The same CDR3 is also encoded by other DNA sequences in this sample. This chain links TRBV3-1 (or the pseudogene TRBV3-2) with TRBJ2-7, with D possibly being TRBD1 (6 bases). The CDR3 is made up of 13 amino acids. Per germline, CDR1 LGHDT and CDR2 YNNKEL (reference sequence). The V end was cut by 3 bases, the J end by 5 bases, with 11 bases between. CDR3 coding DNA: TGTGCCAGCAGCCAGGCAGGGGCCGACGAGCAGTACTTC. As protein: CASSQAGADEQYF.

The CDR3 DNA sequence: TGTGCCAGCAGCGGGTGGGGGCTCTCCTACGAGCAGTACTTC. It is translated as CASSGWGLSYEQYF. This chain links TRBV6-6 with TRBJ2-7; tentatively, D is TRBD1 (6 bases). The V gene's germline CDR1 is MNHNY and CDR2 SVGAGI (reference sequence). Trimming pared 6 bases from V and 0 bases from J, leaving 12 bases between. The CDR3 has 14 amino acids.

The chain couples TRBV30 to TRBJ2-1, with 7 bases identical to TRBD1. The CDR3 is 14 residues long. Germline trimming cut 0 bases from V and 4 bases from J; bases unmatched to any gene: 3. Germline V gives CDR1 GTSNPN, CDR2 SVGIG (reference sequence). CDR3 region: CAWSVTGAYNEQFF. For the CDR3, the DNA is TGTGCCTGGAGTGTAACAGGGGCATACAATGAGCAGTTCTTC.

This sequence joins TRBV3-1 (or the pseudogene TRBV3-2) and TRBJ2-5, with 7 bases lining up with TRBD1. This CDR3 region has 15 residues. J was trimmed by 5 bases and V by 1 base; bases with no gene match: 7. CDR1 is LGHDT and CDR2 is YNNKEL in the germline V gene (reference sequence). This CDR3 is CASSQGLRQGETQYF. The CDR3 nucleotides read TGTGCCAGCAGCCAAGGGTTACGACAGGGTGAGACCCAGTACTTC.

The rearrangement links TRBV3-1 (or the pseudogene TRBV3-2) to TRBJ1-2; the D gene is possibly TRBD1 (6 bases). Trimming removed 1 base at V and 4 bases at J, with 7 bases between. Looked up from germline, CDR1 is LGHDT and CDR2 is YNNKEL (reference sequence). The CDR3 extends over 13 amino acids. The CDR3 nucleotides are TGTGCCAGCAGCCAAGGCAGGGGCTATGGCTACACCTTC. Protein sequence: CASSQGRGYGYTF.

This sequence joins TRBV7-2 and TRBJ2-1, with a weak D call TRBD1 (7 bases). Per germline, CDR1 SGHTA and CDR2 FQGNSA. V was clipped by 0 bases and J by 10 bases, with 22 bases between them. CDR3 length: 17 residues. For the CDR3, the DNA is TGTGCCAGCAGCTTAGCCGCCGGGACAGAGGGGGGCAAAGAGCAGTTCTTC. Residues: CASSLAAGTEGGKEQFF.

The chain couples TRBV7-6 to TRBJ2-3; 12 bases align to TRBD2. The CDR3 has 14 residues. CDR1 is SGHVS, CDR2 FNYEAQ, per germline. J lost 7 bases, V lost 3 bases, and 2 bases had no gene match. CDR3 amino acids: CASSFTSGRNTQYF. The DNA of the CDR3 is TGTGCCAGCAGCTTCACTAGCGGGAGGAATACGCAGTATTTT. Variable domain in full (rest from reference TRBV7-6 and TRBJ2-3): GAGVSQSPRYKVTKRGQDVALRCDPISGHVSLYWYRQALGQGPEFLTYFNYEAQQDKSGLPNDRFSAERPEGSISTLTIQRTEQRDSAMYRCASSFTSGRNTQYFGPGTRLTVL.

The genes are TRBV18 and TRBJ1-4; D gene uncertain. The germline V and J ends were trimmed by 4 bases and 0 bases, with 12 bases remaining between them. Germline CDR1 KGHSH, CDR2 LQKENI. The CDR3 runs to 16 residues. CDR3 residues: CASSREPGATNEKLFF. DNA for the CDR3: TGTGCCAGCTCACGCGAACCGGGTGCAACTAATGAAAAACTGTTTTTT.

The V gene is TRBV5-1, the J gene TRBJ1-1; D is perhaps TRBD1 (6 bases). The germline gives CDR1 SGHRS, CDR2 YFSETQ. The CDR3 has 15 amino acids. Trimming shortened V by 1 base and J by 4 bases, and 14 bases separated the two germline ends. The CDR3 DNA follows: TGCGCCAGCAGCTTGTTCGGGACAACGGGCACTGAAGCTTTCTTT. Translating it yields CASSLFGTTGTEAFF.

In this sample, this clone turned up once. The CDR3 DNA sequence: TGTGCCAGCAGTGAAAGTGTGGGCGACAGGGGGCAAGAGACCCAGTACTTC. Its translation: CASSESVGDRGQETQYF. V and J are TRBV6-1 and TRBJ2-5, with 9 bases that match TRBD1. Trimming at V came to 2 bases and at J to 2 bases, leaving 9 bases not matched to a gene. The CDR3 sequence is 17 residues long. Germline CDR1 MNHNS, CDR2 SASEGT.

The count of this clone is one. The chain employs TRBV19 and TRBJ1-3; D might be TRBD1 (5 bases). The V end lost 0 bases, the J end lost 4 bases, and 16 bases lay between the germline ends. This CDR3 contains 17 residues. Per the germline V gene, CDR1 is LNHDA and CDR2 is SQIVND (reference sequence). The CDR3 spells CASSIDRTYRGGNTIYF. The CDR3 DNA reads as TGTGCCAGTAGTATAGATCGGACATATCGAGGCGGAAACACCATATATTTT.

This chain joins TRBV5-4 and TRBJ2-5; 12 bases map to TRBD1. Looked up from germline, CDR1 is SGHNT and CDR2 is YYREEE (reference sequence). CDR3 length: 15 residues. Losses at the gene ends were 3 bases for V and 4 bases for J; bases not matched to a gene: 4. The CDR3 DNA is TGTGCCAGCAGCTCCCCGGGACAGGGGGCAGAGACCCAGTACTTC. Its protein is CASSSPGQGAETQYF.

The V and J genes are TRBV30 and TRBJ1-6; TRBD1 aligns across 9 bases. The CDR3 is 15 residues long. CDR1 is GTSNPN and CDR2 is SVGIG in the germline V gene (reference sequence). The J segment lost 16 bases and the V segment lost 2 bases, leaving 15 bases of the junction unmatched. This CDR3 is CAWSSSLGTGKGLHF. DNA of the CDR3: TGTGCCTGGAGTTCCTCCCTTGGGACAGGGAAAGGGCTCCACTTT.

CDR3 sequence (DNA): TGTGCCAGCAGCTTGGGCAGGGGAAATGGAAACACCATATATTTT. Residues: CASSLGRGNGNTIYF. The chain recombines TRBV7-7 with TRBJ1-3; TRBD1 might be the D (6 bases). The CDR3 contains 15 residues. V lost 3 bases to trimming and J lost 3 bases, with 12 bases between them. Germline V gene data show CDR1 as SSHAT and CDR2 as FNYEAQ (reference sequence).

The chain carries TRBV13 and TRBJ1-4, with 8 bases aligning to TRBD1. The V and J ends lost 3 bases and 8 bases, in that order; junction bases with no gene match: 5. This CDR3 has 14 amino acids. Per germline, CDR1 PRHDT and CDR2 FYEKMQ (reference sequence). The CDR3, as DNA: TGTGCCAGCAGCTTGGGCAGGGGGCAGGAAAAACTGTTTTTT. Translation: CASSLGRGQEKLFF.

The chain combines TRBV3-1 (or the pseudogene TRBV3-2) with TRBJ2-3, with TRBD2 identical over 10 bases. From germline, CDR1 is LGHDT and CDR2 YNNKEL (reference sequence). The ends lost 5 bases at V and 0 bases at J; junction bases unmatched: 5. The CDR3 loop spans 16 amino acids. CDR3 DNA: TGTGCCAGCAGCTCCCGAGCGGGGGGGAGCACAGATACGCAGTATTTT. Translated: CASSSRAGGSTDTQYF.

The chain uses TRBV6-2 or TRBV6-3 and TRBJ2-7; D remains ambiguous. This CDR3 has 14 amino acids. V was shortened by 5 bases and J by 4 bases, with 15 bases between the two germline ends. Germline V gene lookup returns CDR1 MNHEY and CDR2 SVGEGT. This CDR3 is CASSNPLLRYEQYF. In nucleotides, the CDR3 is TGTGCCAGCAGTAATCCCCTCCTAAGATACGAGCAGTACTTC.

This chain connects TRBV28 to TRBJ1-2; D possibly corresponds to TRBD1 (5 bases). CDR3 length: 14 residues. Germline loops: CDR1 MDHEN, CDR2 SYDVKM. V dropped 2 bases and J dropped 4 bases, with 11 bases sitting between them. CDR3 residues: CASSLPRGGYGYTF. The CDR3 nucleotides are TGTGCCAGCAGTTTACCCCGGGGGGGCTATGGCTACACCTTC.

DNA of the CDR3: TGTGCCAGCAGCTTCCTACAGGGGGGGGTCGGAAGAAAACTGTTTTTT. It specifies CASSFLQGGVGRKLFF. The chain recombines TRBV28 with TRBJ1-4; 8 bases line up with TRBD1. V lost 6 bases, J lost 10 bases, and 16 bases stayed unmatched. The CDR3 sequence is 16 residues long. Per the germline V gene, CDR1 is MDHEN and CDR2 is SYDVKM.

This chain connects TRBV5-1 to TRBJ2-1; the D gene is possibly TRBD2 (5 bases). Looked up from germline, CDR1 is SGHRS and CDR2 is YFSETQ. V gave up 5 bases and J gave up 0 bases, with 12 bases separating them. This CDR3 is built from 15 residues. CDR3: CASRPSISSYNEQFF. The CDR3 nucleotides read TGCGCCAGCAGGCCTAGCATCAGCTCCTACAATGAGCAGTTCTTC.

The rearrangement links TRBV2 to TRBJ2-5; the match to TRBD1 covers 8 bases. There are 14 residues in the CDR3. From germline, CDR1 is SNHLY and CDR2 FYNNEI. After removal of 6 bases from V and 9 bases from J, the junction contained 12 bases not matched to a gene. This CDR3 is CASRIGQGSFAQYF. CDR3 nucleotide sequence: TGTGCCAGCAGGATCGGACAGGGCTCGTTCGCCCAGTACTTC.